A selection of T cell receptor beta chains follows, all from one sample in a study of cytomegalovirus exposure and HLA in healthy donors. The data were produced by immunoSEQ multiplex PCR, yet TCRdb's version contains in-frame clones alone and is incomplete. The table lists about 110,000 clones, 78% of them singletons. Sequencing was done on a sample of PBMCs. The source of these receptors is a young man in good health and CMV-seronegative. Each CDR3 is given without its conserved first and last residue. The D gene is left open where the match is weak.

v_call,d_call,j_call,cdr3_aa
TRBV5-6,TRBD1,TRBJ2-7,ASRWDRGRGEQY
TRBV11-2,TRBD1,TRBJ2-2,ASSGRQGRAGELF
TRBV7-9,NA,TRBJ1-5,ASSLAAGGNQPQH
TRBV6-6,NA,TRBJ2-7,ASRPGSSYEQY
TRBV9,TRBD1,TRBJ1-1,ASTPGQGAAEAF
TRBV9,NA,TRBJ1-3,ASSAEGVVFGNTIY
TRBV5-1,NA,TRBJ2-7,ASSIGWAGENEQY
TRBV7-2,NA,TRBJ2-5,ASSPAGAQETQY
TRBV25-1,TRBD1,TRBJ1-2,ASTQDRGQKYNYGYT
TRBV19,NA,TRBJ2-6,ASSTTGGANVLT
TRBV4-1,NA,TRBJ1-5,ASSQEGRGNQPQH
TRBV6-1,TRBD1,TRBJ1-2,ASTPRDRGYYGYT